Presented here are 26 T cell receptor beta chains from one specimen sequenced in a study of cytomegalovirus exposure and HLA in healthy donors. The PCR had 60 Vbeta and 13 Jbeta primers. The method was immunoSEQ multiplex PCR; TCRdb's version includes in-frame clones alone and lacks a portion of them. The sample holds about 300,000 clones, just over 85% seen once. Sequenced input: PBMCs. The receptor set was obtained from a man in his forties or fifties in good health and CMV-seropositive.

The chain couples TRBV19 to TRBJ2-5; TRBD2 might be the D (6 bases). Germline V gene data show CDR1 as LNHDA and CDR2 as SQIVND (reference sequence). The CDR3 covers 14 residues. The germline V and J ends were trimmed by 4 bases and 1 base, with 10 bases remaining between them. CDR3 sequence (DNA): TGTGCCAGTAGTACCCGGGGGTTCCAAGAGACCCAGTACTTC. Protein sequence: CASSTRGFQETQYF. Using reference TRBV19 and TRBJ2-5 for the parts outside the CDR3, the full variable domain is DGGITQSPKYLFRKEGQNVTLSCEQNLNHDAMYWYRQDPGQGLRLIYYSQIVNDFQKGDIAEGYSVSREKKESFPLTVTSAQKNPTAFYLCASSTRGFQETQYFGPGTRLLVL.

The table lists this clone with a count of one. The chain is built from TRBV19 and TRBJ1-1; TRBD1 matches 8 bases. J was trimmed by 4 bases and V by 6 bases; bases with no gene match: 7. Per germline, CDR1 LNHDA and CDR2 SQIVND (reference sequence). This CDR3 is built from 14 residues. CDR3 DNA: TGTGCCAGTAGCCACCGAGACAGGGGCACTGAAGCTTTCTTT. Protein product: CASSHRDRGTEAFF.

The chain recombines TRBV27 with TRBJ2-3; 7 bases line up with TRBD2. Trimming took 4 bases from V and 3 from J; bases not matched to a gene: 4. The CDR3 is 14 amino acids. Germline values: CDR1 MNHEY, CDR2 SMNVEV (reference sequence). CDR3 amino acids: CASSSVLATDTQYF. The CDR3 region has the DNA TGTGCCAGCAGTTCGGTACTAGCGACAGATACGCAGTATTTT.

The CDR3 sequence: CASSPHGGELFF. CDR3 in DNA: TGTGCCAGCAGCCCCCACGGGGGGGAGCTGTTTTTT. J is TRBJ2-2 and V is TRBV7-8; D not resolved. This CDR3 contains 12 residues. V lost 5 bases and J lost 8, with 9 bases in between. Germline lookup yields CDR1 SGHVS and CDR2 FQNEAQ.

V and J are TRBV7-9 and TRBJ2-2; 9 bases fit TRBD2. CDR1 SEHNR and CDR2 FQNEAQ come from the germline V gene (reference sequence). Trimming cost V 5 bases and J 7 bases; bases outside gene matches: 14. The CDR3 has 17 residues. The CDR3: CASSPLGGRASGGELFF. The CDR3 nucleotides are TGTGCCAGCAGCCCCCTAGGCGGGAGGGCCTCAGGCGGGGAGCTGTTTTTT.

This clone was detected once. V gene TRBV7-9 combines with J gene TRBJ1-1; 7 nucleotides agree with TRBD1. V trimming: 5 bases; J trimming: 5 bases; junction bases outside the gene matches: 8. CDR3 length equals 14 residues. CDR1 and CDR2 (germline): SEHNR, FQNEAQ (reference sequence). The CDR3 sequence is CASSQWDRGTEAFF. Here the CDR3 DNA reads TGTGCCAGCAGCCAGTGGGACAGAGGGACTGAAGCTTTCTTT.

The genes are TRBV6-5 and TRBJ1-2; possible D gene TRBD1, 6 bases. Trimming removed 7 bases at V and 7 bases at J, with 19 bases between. The CDR3 covers 14 residues. Germline V gives CDR1 MNHEY, CDR2 SVGAGI. CDR3 coding DNA: TGTGCCAGCACCCAAGGTCGGGGGGCGGTTGGCTACACCTTC. This encodes CASTQGRGAVGYTF.

V and J are TRBV7-3 and TRBJ1-3, with 7 bases that match TRBD1. Germline assignment: CDR1 SGHTA and CDR2 FQGTGA. Trimming cost V 2 bases and J 5 bases; bases outside gene matches: 9. There are 16 residues in the CDR3. The CDR3, as DNA: TGTGCCAGCAGCTTAGAGGGGGCTATCAAGAGAAACACCATATATTTT. Its protein is CASSLEGAIKRNTIYF. The full variable domain, in which reference TRBV7-3 and TRBJ1-3 provide the parts outside the CDR3, is GAGVSQTPSNKVTEKGKYVELRCDPISGHTALYWYRQSLGQGPEFLIYFQGTGAADDSGLPNDRFFAVRPEGSVSTLKIQRTERGDSAVYLCASSLEGAIKRNTIYFGEGSWLTVV.

V usage is TRBV28 and J usage is TRBJ2-1; a possible D gene is TRBD1 (7 bases). Germline V lookup: CDR1 MDHEN, CDR2 SYDVKM. CDR3 length equals 14 residues. V shed 6 bases and J shed 5 bases, with 14 bases lying between them. The DNA of the CDR3 is TGTGCCAGCAGGGCGGGACAGATAGACAATGAGCAGTTCTTC. This translates into CASRAGQIDNEQFF.

The gene calls are TRBV6-5 and TRBJ2-2; weak D call: TRBD2 (5 bases). V lost 7 bases and J lost 2, with 11 bases in between. Looked up from germline, CDR1 is MNHEY and CDR2 is SVGAGI. CDR3 length equals 14 residues. This CDR3 is CASKAAVNTGELFF. CDR3 coding DNA: TGTGCCAGCAAAGCGGCAGTCAACACCGGGGAGCTGTTTTTT.

The V and J genes are TRBV11-3 and TRBJ2-1; 8 bases agree with TRBD1. The junction had 7 bases not matched to a gene; V was cut back by 4 bases and J by 5 bases. CDR1 is SGHNT, CDR2 YENEEA, per germline. The CDR3 consists of 15 residues. For the CDR3, the DNA is TGTGCCAGCAGCTACCGGACAGGGATGGACAATGAGCAGTTCTTC. The encoded protein is CASSYRTGMDNEQFF.

The genes are TRBV18 and TRBJ2-7, with 9 bases that match TRBD1. The length of the CDR3 is 14 residues. CDR1 is KGHSH and CDR2 is LQKENI in the germline V gene. J gave up 7 bases and V 3 bases, and 7 bases lay outside the gene matches. This chain's CDR3 is CASSPSGQGREQYF. DNA for the CDR3: TGTGCCAGCTCACCCTCGGGACAGGGTCGGGAGCAGTACTTC.

Notes on this clone: The same CDR3 also results from other DNA sequences found in this sample. The chain recombines TRBV27 with TRBJ2-7; TRBD1 matches at 7 bases. Germline lookup yields CDR1 MNHEY and CDR2 SMNVEV (reference sequence). Trimming at V came to 6 bases and at J to 0 bases, leaving 5 bases not matched to a gene. The CDR3 covers 14 residues. CDR3 nucleotide sequence: TGTGCCAGCAGCCTCTCAGGGGGCTCCTACGAGCAGTACTTC. Its protein product is CASSLSGGSYEQYF.

In nucleotides, the CDR3 is TGCGCCAGCAGCTTGGGGGCGAGACAGGGGTCGTGGGAGCAGTACTTC. It specifies CASSLGARQGSWEQYF. This chain joins TRBV5-1 and TRBJ2-7; 8 bases are shared with TRBD1. Germline-derived CDR1 and CDR2 are SGHRS and YFSETQ. J gave up 7 bases and V 0 bases, and 12 bases lay outside the gene matches. The CDR3 contains 16 residues.

J is TRBJ2-1 and V is TRBV19; tentatively, D is TRBD2 (6 bases). CDR1 LNHDA and CDR2 SQIVND come from the germline V gene (reference sequence). Trimming stripped 2 bases from V and 12 bases from J, with 11 bases between. The CDR3 spans 12 residues. CDR3 nucleotide sequence: TGTGCCAGTAGTATATCAGCGGAGGGGCAGTTCTTC. Protein: CASSISAEGQFF.

Regarding this clone: Relative to the germline gene, one junction end is altered; a read error may explain this. The chain uses TRBV7-9 and TRBJ1-5; 8 bases map to TRBD1. In germline, CDR1 is SEHNR, CDR2 FQNEAQ (reference sequence). The CDR3 spans 16 residues. The CDR3 sequence is CSSSLGDQGAHQPQHF. As DNA, the CDR3 is TGTTCCAGCAGCTTAGGGGACCAGGGGGCACATCAGCCCCAGCATTTT.

The V gene is TRBV4-1, the J gene TRBJ1-5; TRBD1 agrees at 7 bases. The germline V gene has CDR1 MGHRA and CDR2 YSYEKL. The CDR3 runs 15 residues. J was trimmed by 5 bases and V by 1 base; bases with no gene match: 5. The CDR3 reads CASSQGRQGDQPQHF. The CDR3 bases are TGCGCCAGCAGCCAAGGCCGACAGGGAGATCAGCCCCAGCATTTT.

This clone appeared a single time. The chain couples TRBV29-1 to TRBJ1-1, with unresolved D. Germline assignment: CDR1 SQVTM and CDR2 ANQGSEA. The CDR3 length is 18 residues. Trimming took 6 bases from V and 0 from J, leaving 26 bases between them. The CDR3 here is CSVQAGGIVRNMNTEAFF. CDR3 bases: TGCAGCGTCCAGGCGGGAGGGATAGTCCGAAATATGAACACTGAAGCTTTCTTT.

This clone came up a few times. The V gene is TRBV11-2, the J gene TRBJ1-2; D not resolved. The V gene's germline CDR1 is SGHAT and CDR2 FQNNGV. Deletions cut 0 bases from V and 5 bases from J, with 7 bases between. CDR3 length: 13 amino acids. The CDR3: CASSLEQQYGYTF. For the CDR3, the DNA is TGTGCCAGCAGCTTAGAACAGCAATATGGCTACACCTTC.

The chain is built from TRBV19 and TRBJ2-3, with 10 bases aligning to TRBD2. Losses at the gene ends were 2 bases for V and 1 base for J; bases not matched to a gene: 6. This CDR3 region has 17 residues. From germline, CDR1 is LNHDA and CDR2 SQIVND (reference sequence). The CDR3 region is CASSIRASGSRTDTQYF. DNA for the CDR3: TGTGCCAGTAGTATAAGGGCTAGCGGGAGTCGCACAGATACGCAGTATTTT. Together with reference TRBV19 and TRBJ2-3, the CDR3 gives the full variable domain: DGGITQSPKYLFRKEGQNVTLSCEQNLNHDAMYWYRQDPGQGLRLIYYSQIVNDFQKGDIAEGYSVSREKKESFPLTVTSAQKNPTAFYLCASSIRASGSRTDTQYFGPGTRLTVL.

This chain joins TRBV6-5 and TRBJ1-1, with a possible D match to TRBD1 (6 bases). The germline CDR1 and CDR2 sequences are MNHEY and SVGAGI. The V and J ends lost 4 bases and 4 bases respectively, with 16 bases between them. This CDR3 is built from 15 residues. The CDR3 is CASSSHNRATTEAFF. The DNA of the CDR3 is TGTGCCAGCAGTTCGCACAACAGGGCAACCACTGAAGCTTTCTTT.

The gene calls are TRBV7-9 and TRBJ2-1; 12 bases line up with TRBD2. J gave up 7 bases and V 3 bases, and 4 bases lay outside the gene matches. Germline assignment: CDR1 SEHNR and CDR2 FQNEAQ (reference sequence). This CDR3 is built from 15 residues. In nucleotides, the CDR3 is TGTGCCAGCAGCTTGACTAGCGGGGGCCCAAATGAGCAGTTCTTC. Its protein is CASSLTSGGPNEQFF.

The chain has TRBV27 and TRBJ2-1; D gene uncertain. With 2 bases removed from V and 0 bases from J, the gap between germline ends came to 8 bases. The CDR3 contains 15 residues. Germline CDR1 and CDR2: MNHEY and SMNVEV (reference sequence). The CDR3: CASSLRVSSYNEQFF. DNA for the CDR3: TGTGCCAGCAGTTTACGGGTGAGCTCCTACAATGAGCAGTTCTTC.

CDR3: CASIKRYNEQFF. In DNA form, the CDR3 reads TGTGCCAGCATCAAGCGGTACAATGAGCAGTTCTTC. This chain uses TRBV6-1 with TRBJ2-1; D is perhaps TRBD2 (5 bases). This CDR3 is built from 12 residues. Germline-derived CDR1 and CDR2 are MNHNS and SASEGT. Trimming cost V 7 bases and J 4 bases, with 8 bases left between them.

The V call is TRBV7-9, the J call TRBJ1-2; 8 bases match TRBD1. Per the germline V gene, CDR1 is SEHNR and CDR2 is FQNEAQ (reference sequence). V lost 6 bases and J lost 4; bases outside the gene matches: 7. CDR3 length equals 14 residues. The CDR3 DNA reads TGTGCCAGCAGGCCGGGACAGGCGAGCTATGGCTACACCTTC. Its protein is CASRPGQASYGYTF.

The rearrangement joins TRBV7-2 to TRBJ2-5; 15 bases agree with TRBD2. This CDR3 contains 16 residues. Germline V gene data show CDR1 as SGHTA and CDR2 as FQGNSA. V lost 5 bases and J lost 4; bases outside the gene matches: 5. CDR3 protein: CASSPRTSGRGETQYF. For the CDR3, the DNA is TGTGCCAGCAGCCCCCGGACTAGCGGGAGGGGAGAGACCCAGTACTTC.